The 21 T cell receptor beta chains given below trace back to one sample, sequenced in a study of early T cells in non-severe SARS-CoV-2 infection. TCRdb re-analysed the 5' RACE reads in MiXCR, keeping a single row per CDR3 protein. The sample lists 24,000 or so distinct CDR3 sequences; 5.5% to 7% were seen once. The sequenced material came from whole blood. Receptor source: an adult who was a healthcare worker with PCR-confirmed SARS-CoV-2 infection or an uninfected control (not recorded which).

This clonotype was seen many times. This chain links TRBV10-1 with TRBJ2-5, with a weak D call TRBD1 (7 bases). The CDR3 contains 17 residues. CDR1 and CDR2 (germline): WNHNN, SYGVQD (reference sequence). Trimming took off 2 bases at V and 1 base at J, with 17 bases between the two ends. In DNA, the CDR3 is TGCGCCAGCAGTGAGCAGGGACTCAGGGGGTCCCAAGAGACCCAGTACTTC. Translating it yields CASSEQGLRGSQETQYF.

This clonotype appeared many times. The chain carries TRBV15 and TRBJ1-4, with no clear D. The CDR3 has 12 residues. V shed 1 base and J shed 8 bases, with 5 bases lying between them. Looked up from germline, CDR1 is LNHNV and CDR2 is YYDKDF (reference sequence). CDR3 region: CATSRGWEKLFF. In DNA form, the CDR3 reads TGTGCCACCAGCAGAGGGTGGGAAAAACTGTTTTTT.

In its sample, this clonotype was seen many times. This chain uses TRBV6-2 or TRBV6-3 with TRBJ1-2, with D tentatively TRBD1 (5 bases). The CDR3 covers 14 residues. Trimming shortened V by 5 bases and J by 4 bases, and 14 bases separated the two germline ends. CDR1 and CDR2 from the germline V gene are MNHEY and SVGEGT. The CDR3 protein is CASSRRDPPYGYTF. DNA of the CDR3: TGTGCCAGCAGTCGGAGGGACCCCCCCTATGGCTACACCTTC.

This clonotype was picked up many times. The chain recombines TRBV12-3 or TRBV12-4 with TRBJ2-5; maybe TRBD2 (5 bases). This CDR3 comprises 15 residues. Trimming stripped 7 bases from V and 1 base from J, with 16 bases between. This CDR3 reads CASTPAGKGQETQYF. The CDR3 coding sequence is TGTGCCAGCACTCCCGCCGGGAAAGGCCAAGAGACCCAGTACTTC.

This clonotype was counted at least ten times. The J gene is TRBJ1-1, the V gene TRBV18, with unresolved D. Deletions cut 6 bases from V and 1 base from J, with 12 bases between. Germline values: CDR1 KGHSH, CDR2 LQKENI. CDR3 size: 14 residues. The CDR3 DNA is TGTGCCAGCTCCCTACAAATTGGGAACACTGAAGCTTTCTTT. It encodes CASSLQIGNTEAFF. Full variable domain (rest looked up from reference TRBV18 and TRBJ1-1): NAGVMQNPRHLVRRRGQEARLRCSPMKGHSHVYWYRQLPEEGLKFMVYLQKENIIDESGMPKERFSAEFPKEGPSILRIQQVVRGDSAAYFCASSLQIGNTEAFFGQGTRLTVV.

This clonotype was detected many times. The chain couples TRBV29-1 to TRBJ2-5; 14 nucleotides match TRBD2. Losses at the gene ends were 6 bases for V and 2 bases for J; bases not matched to a gene: 14. The length of the CDR3 is 18 residues. CDR1 and CDR2 (germline): SQVTM, ANQGSEA. This CDR3 is CSVPNLGLAGGKQETQYF. The DNA for the CDR3 is TGCAGCGTGCCGAACCTTGGACTAGCGGGGGGCAAGCAAGAGACCCAGTACTTC.

Ten or more counts support this clonotype. The rearrangement links TRBV19 to TRBJ2-3; 9 positions agree with TRBD2. Trimming cost V 5 bases and J 6 bases; bases outside gene matches: 12. Germline assignment: CDR1 LNHDA and CDR2 SQIVND (reference sequence). The length of the CDR3 is 16 residues. CDR3 DNA sequence: TGTGCCAGTAGTCTTTTACTAGCGGGTCCCGGGGATACGCAGTATTTT. Translating gives CASSLLLAGPGDTQYF.

The J gene is TRBJ2-5, the V gene TRBV15; no definite D call. Between the trimmed V and J ends, which lost 7 bases and 4 bases, there was a span of 22 bases. Looked up from germline, CDR1 is LNHNV and CDR2 is YYDKDF (reference sequence). This CDR3 is built from 16 residues. CDR3 nucleotide sequence: TGTGCCACCACCTTTCGAAGGGTCGGTTATCCAGAGACCCAGTACTTC. Protein product: CATTFRRVGYPETQYF.

At least ten counts were recorded for this clonotype. This chain links TRBV6-5 with TRBJ2-1; unclear D gene. CDR3 length: 13 residues. V shed 7 bases and J shed 4 bases, with 11 bases lying between them. Germline CDR1 MNHEY, CDR2 SVGAGI. The CDR3 protein is CASTVDGYNEQFF. Here the CDR3 DNA reads TGTGCCAGCACCGTTGACGGGTACAATGAGCAGTTCTTC.

This clonotype was recorded at least ten times. The chain carries TRBV11-2 and TRBJ2-7; TRBD1 matches at 11 bases. CDR1 and CDR2 from the germline V gene are SGHAT and FQNNGV. The J segment lost 1 base and the V segment lost 4 bases, leaving 15 bases of the junction unmatched. The CDR3 is 19 residues long. CDR3 residues: CASSSLDRGRLSGSYEQYF. As DNA, the CDR3 is TGTGCCAGCAGCTCCCTGGACAGGGGGCGCTTAAGTGGGTCCTACGAGCAGTACTTC.

The sample holds many counts of this clonotype. The V gene is TRBV19, the J gene TRBJ1-2, with D possibly being TRBD1 (5 bases). The V gene lost 7 bases and the J gene lost 7 bases, with 13 bases spanning the gap. This CDR3 is built from 12 residues. The germline CDR1 and CDR2 sequences are LNHDA and SQIVND (reference sequence). CDR3 protein: CASTTGGSGYTF. For the CDR3, the DNA is TGTGCCAGTACCACAGGCGGGAGTGGCTACACCTTC.

Points on this clonotype: A much larger clone differs by one base, so this may be a read error. The chain employs TRBV7-2 and TRBJ1-1; possibly TRBD1 for D (6 bases). The length of the CDR3 is 14 residues. Looked up from germline, CDR1 is SGHTA and CDR2 is FQGNSA. The V end lost 4 bases, the J end lost 5 bases, and 14 bases lay between the germline ends. This chain's CDR3 is CTSSSHRVGTEAFF. The CDR3 DNA is TGTACCAGCAGCTCGCACAGGGTCGGAACTGAAGCTTTCTTT.

This clonotype was detected many times. The chain recombines TRBV7-3 with TRBJ2-1; the D gene is possibly TRBD2 (5 bases). This CDR3 contains 16 residues. V was trimmed by 2 bases and J by 2 bases, leaving 13 bases between them. Per germline, CDR1 SGHTA and CDR2 FQGTGA. Written as DNA, the CDR3 is TGTGCCAGCAGCTTATTTGACGCCGGGACCTACAATGAGCAGTTCTTC. This sequence encodes CASSLFDAGTYNEQFF. Complete variable domain (other parts from reference TRBV7-3 and TRBJ2-1): GAGVSQTPSNKVTEKGKYVELRCDPISGHTALYWYRQSLGQGPEFLIYFQGTGAADDSGLPNDRFFAVRPEGSVSTLKIQRTERGDSAVYLCASSLFDAGTYNEQFFGPGTRLTVL.

This clonotype was seen many times. CDR3 region: CASSAFTTGRDQPQHF. CDR3 nucleotides: TGTGCCAGTAGTGCCTTTACTACAGGGAGGGATCAGCCCCAGCATTTT. The rearrangement links TRBV19 to TRBJ1-5; maybe TRBD1 (6 bases). From germline, CDR1 is LNHDA and CDR2 SQIVND (reference sequence). The CDR3 runs to 16 residues. V gave up 5 bases and J gave up 5 bases, with 19 bases separating them.

The rearrangement uses TRBV5-4 and TRBJ2-3; 8 bases fit TRBD2. Germline loops: CDR1 SGHNT, CDR2 YYREEE (reference sequence). This CDR3 is 17 amino acids long. With 10 bases clipped from V and 5 bases from J, the junction kept 21 bases outside the gene matches. The CDR3 DNA follows: TGTGCCTCCCGAGATGAACGGGGGGGCCGATTGTTAGATACGCAGTATTTT. Its translation: CASRDERGGRLLDTQYF.

This clonotype was observed at least ten times. The chain combines TRBV11-2 with TRBJ2-7, with 10 bases identical to TRBD1. Germline assignment: CDR1 SGHAT and CDR2 FQNNGV. The ends lost 6 bases at V and 2 bases at J; junction bases unmatched: 10. The CDR3 contains 16 residues. The CDR3 reads CASRQTRTGGTYEQYF. DNA of the CDR3: TGTGCCAGCAGGCAAACAAGGACAGGGGGTACCTACGAGCAGTACTTC.

This clonotype was recorded many times. The chain joins TRBV11-2 to TRBJ2-7; D uncertain. The CDR3 spans 12 residues. Trimming removed 1 base at V and 7 bases at J, with 8 bases between. CDR1 is SGHAT and CDR2 is FQNNGV in the germline V gene. This chain's CDR3 is CASSLVPREQYF. The CDR3 DNA reads TGTGCCAGCAGCTTAGTTCCCCGGGAGCAGTACTTC.

Ten or more counts support this clonotype. The V gene is TRBV2, the J gene TRBJ2-2; possibly TRBD1 for D (6 bases). Trimming removed 1 base at V and 9 bases at J, with 15 bases between. In germline, CDR1 is SNHLY, CDR2 FYNNEI. The CDR3 has 15 amino acids. The CDR3 loop is CASSEEVGAGRELFF. CDR3 DNA sequence: TGTGCCAGCAGTGAAGAGGTGGGGGCAGGCCGGGAGCTGTTTTTT.

Within the sample, this clonotype is medium-sized. J is TRBJ1-2 and V is TRBV6-1; D is uncertain. V was clipped by 2 bases and J by 3 bases, with 4 bases between them. Germline V gene sequence: CDR1 MNHNS, CDR2 SASEGT. The CDR3 runs to 12 residues. CDR3 protein: CASSEMYYGYTF. The CDR3 DNA reads TGTGCCAGCAGTGAAATGTACTATGGCTACACCTTC.

This clonotype was seen more than once but under ten times. This chain uses TRBV20-1 with TRBJ2-4; 8 positions match TRBD1. The CDR3 contains 15 residues. J was trimmed by 1 base and V by 4 bases; bases with no gene match: 6. Germline V gives CDR1 DFQATT, CDR2 SNEGSKA (reference sequence). CDR3 amino acids: CSAIGQGRAKNIQYF. CDR3 DNA: TGCAGTGCTATTGGACAGGGTAGGGCCAAAAACATTCAGTACTTC.

This clonotype was seen a handful of times. This rearrangement joins TRBV6-1 to TRBJ1-1; 7 bases are a match to TRBD1. The V and J ends lost 7 bases and 1 base, in that order; junction bases with no gene match: 9. The CDR3 covers 15 residues. Germline lookup yields CDR1 MNHNS and CDR2 SASEGT. The CDR3 protein is CASKTEGAKNTEAFF. The CDR3 DNA reads TGTGCCAGCAAGACGGAGGGGGCCAAGAACACTGAAGCTTTCTTT.